Presented here are 30 T cell receptor beta chains from one specimen sequenced in a study of a mutant IDH1 vaccine in newly diagnosed glioma. Data came from immunoSEQ multiplex PCR; TCRdb stores just in-frame clones and leaves some out. The table lists 50,000 or so clones, approximately 78% of them singletons. Specified time point: baseline, week 1 (first vaccination visit). Described treatment: pre-vaccination baseline after standard-of-care therapy. The source was PBMCs, collected from a glioma patient treated with radiotherapy, temozolomide or both. The source is a man aged 18-30 years with glioma.

The gene calls are TRBV2 and TRBJ2-4, with D perhaps matching TRBD1 (7 bases). CDR1 and CDR2 from the germline V gene are SNHLY and FYNNEI. V lost 3 bases and J lost 8, with 11 bases in between. CDR3 length equals 13 residues. CDR3: CASSEQGGYIQYF. The CDR3 region has the DNA TGTGCCAGCAGTGAGCAGGGGGGATACATTCAGTACTTC.

In its sample, this clone was seen once. V gene TRBV5-1 combines with J gene TRBJ2-7; TRBD1 matches at 11 bases. The germline CDR1 and CDR2 sequences are SGHRS and YFSETQ. The CDR3 covers 14 residues. V lost 4 bases and J lost 3; bases outside the gene matches: 3. CDR3 loop: CASSRTGGFYEQYF. The DNA for the CDR3 is TGCGCCAGCAGCCGGACAGGGGGCTTCTACGAGCAGTACTTC.

This chain connects TRBV5-6 to TRBJ2-7, with 8 nucleotides matching TRBD1. With 3 bases clipped from V and 3 bases from J, the junction kept 5 bases outside the gene matches. The CDR3 runs 14 residues. The germline CDR1 and CDR2 sequences are SGHDT and YYEEEE. The CDR3 reads CASSSDREVYEQYF. The CDR3 DNA follows: TGTGCCAGCAGCTCGGACAGGGAAGTCTACGAGCAGTACTTC.

The rearrangement links TRBV19 to TRBJ1-1; D possibly corresponds to TRBD1 (6 bases). The ends were cut back, 7 bases at V and 5 bases at J, with 14 bases in the middle. Germline V gene sequence: CDR1 LNHDA, CDR2 SQIVND (reference sequence). The CDR3 contains 13 residues. The CDR3 spells CASKWDTATEAFF. The CDR3 DNA follows: TGTGCCAGTAAATGGGACACGGCGACTGAAGCTTTCTTT. The whole variable domain, filled in from reference TRBV19 and TRBJ1-1, reads DGGITQSPKYLFRKEGQNVTLSCEQNLNHDAMYWYRQDPGQGLRLIYYSQIVNDFQKGDIAEGYSVSREKKESFPLTVTSAQKNPTAFYLCASKWDTATEAFFGQGTRLTVV.

This rearrangement joins TRBV5-1 to TRBJ2-3; 10 nucleotides align to TRBD2. Losses at the gene ends were 2 bases for V and 4 bases for J; bases not matched to a gene: 7. Germline V gives CDR1 SGHRS, CDR2 YFSETQ. This CDR3 contains 16 residues. The CDR3 sequence is CASSFWSSGSPDTQYF. The CDR3 DNA sequence: TGCGCCAGCAGCTTTTGGTCTAGCGGGAGCCCAGATACGCAGTATTTT.

This chain uses TRBV6-5 with TRBJ1-2; D remains unclear. The germline V gene has CDR1 MNHEY and CDR2 SVGAGI. The CDR3 is 15 amino acids. Trimming took off 2 bases at V and 0 bases at J, with 10 bases between the two ends. The CDR3: CASSYKGEANYGYTF. CDR3 sequence (DNA): TGTGCCAGCAGTTACAAGGGCGAAGCTAACTATGGCTACACCTTC.

The J gene is TRBJ1-1, the V gene TRBV18, with a possible D match to TRBD1 (6 bases). The CDR3 consists of 12 residues. V was pared by 6 bases and J by 8 bases, with 13 bases between. The germline gives CDR1 KGHSH, CDR2 LQKENI. As DNA, the CDR3 is TGTGCCAGCTCGAGTATGGGGACAGAAGCTTTCTTT. It specifies CASSSMGTEAFF.

The rearrangement joins TRBV4-2 to TRBJ2-1; 12 bases fit TRBD2. This CDR3 is 17 amino acids long. J was trimmed by 7 bases and V by 0 bases; bases with no gene match: 7. CDR1 and CDR2 (germline): LGHNA, YNFKEQ. CDR3 bases: TGTGCCAGCAGCCAAGAATCGTCTAGCGGGGGGGCGAATGAGCAGTTCTTC. Its protein product is CASSQESSSGGANEQFF.

This chain joins TRBV6-5 and TRBJ2-1; 13 bases agree with TRBD2. Germline lookup yields CDR1 MNHEY and CDR2 SVGAGI. The V gene end was trimmed by 5 bases and the J gene end by 9 bases; junction bases not matched to a gene: 7. The CDR3 contains 15 residues. The CDR3 bases are TGTGCCAGCAGTCTCCAGGGACTAGCGGGGAGTGAGCAGTTCTTC. This sequence encodes CASSLQGLAGSEQFF.

This rearrangement joins TRBV11-3 to TRBJ2-2, with 7 positions matching TRBD1. The V gene's germline CDR1 is SGHNT and CDR2 YENEEA. V was pared by 5 bases and J by 7 bases, with 7 bases of the junction left unmatched. This CDR3 region has 14 residues. CDR3 sequence reads: CASSQDRLGGELFF. The CDR3 DNA follows: TGTGCCAGCAGCCAGGACAGGCTCGGCGGGGAGCTGTTTTTT.

CDR3 DNA: TGTGCCAGTAGTATAGCTCAGGGGACGAAAGAAAAACTGTTTTTT. Translating it yields CASSIAQGTKEKLFF. V is TRBV19 and J is TRBJ1-4; D may be TRBD1 (6 bases). V lost 1 base, J lost 8 bases, and 14 bases lay in between. This CDR3 region has 15 residues. Germline values: CDR1 LNHDA, CDR2 SQIVND (reference sequence).

This chain joins TRBV6-5 and TRBJ2-3; a weak D match, TRBD2 (5 bases). V gave up 8 bases and J gave up 3 bases, with 18 bases separating them. Germline CDR1 MNHEY, CDR2 SVGAGI. The CDR3 spans 15 residues. The CDR3 region is CASAIQFGETDTQYF. For the CDR3, the DNA is TGTGCCAGCGCTATACAATTCGGGGAAACAGATACGCAGTATTTT.

This clone was counted a few times. The V call is TRBV30, the J call TRBJ1-4; D not resolved. The V and J ends lost 0 bases and 8 bases respectively, with 10 bases between them. The germline gives CDR1 GTSNPN, CDR2 SVGIG (reference sequence). This CDR3 is built from 13 residues. The CDR3 protein is CAWSVLGIEKLFF. The CDR3 region has the DNA TGTGCCTGGAGTGTACTTGGGATAGAAAAACTGTTTTTT. Full variable domain (rest looked up from reference TRBV30 and TRBJ1-4): SQTIHQWPATLVQPVGSPLSLECTVEGTSNPNLYWYRQAAGRGLQLLFYSVGIGQISSEVPQNLSASRPQDRQFILSSKKLLLSDSGFYLCAWSVLGIEKLFFGSGTQLSVL.

The J gene is TRBJ2-2, the V gene TRBV29-1; 8 positions agree with TRBD1. V was clipped by 6 bases and J by 3 bases; unmatched bases: 3. The V gene's germline CDR1 is SQVTM and CDR2 ANQGSEA. The CDR3 totals 13 residues. The chain's CDR3 is CSVDRGYTGELFF. CDR3 sequence (DNA): TGCAGCGTAGACAGGGGTTACACCGGGGAGCTGTTTTTT.

This clone was counted between two and nine times. The chain combines TRBV29-1 with TRBJ1-1; TRBD1 matches 7 bases. The germline CDR1 and CDR2 sequences are SQVTM and ANQGSEA. The CDR3 is made up of 12 amino acids. J was trimmed by 11 bases and V by 7 bases; bases with no gene match: 13. This CDR3 reads CSALRQGLPAFF. DNA of the CDR3: TGCAGCGCCTTACGACAGGGTCTGCCGGCTTTCTTT.

The chain has TRBV7-2 and TRBJ2-7; 7 nucleotides line up with TRBD2. The CDR3 contains 14 residues. J was trimmed by 3 bases and V by 1 base; bases with no gene match: 3. Germline values: CDR1 SGHTA, CDR2 FQGNSA. The CDR3 loop is CASSLGAGVYEQYF. The CDR3 DNA sequence: TGTGCCAGCAGCTTAGGGGCGGGGGTCTACGAGCAGTACTTC.

The V call is TRBV6-6, the J call TRBJ2-7, with D perhaps matching TRBD1 (5 bases). From germline, CDR1 is MNHNY and CDR2 SVGAGI (reference sequence). Trimming stripped 6 bases from V and 5 bases from J, with 14 bases between. CDR3 length: 13 amino acids. The CDR3 DNA reads as TGTGCCAGCAGACCCCCGGGCAGGGACGAGCAGTACTTC. Protein sequence: CASRPPGRDEQYF.

In its sample, this clone was seen a few times. The chain recombines TRBV18 with TRBJ1-3, with D unresolved. V was shortened by 4 bases and J by 0 bases, with 16 bases between the two germline ends. This CDR3 is 17 amino acids long. CDR1 KGHSH and CDR2 LQKENI come from the germline V gene. The CDR3 loop is CASSRRDGFLSGNTIYF. The CDR3 DNA reads as TGTGCCAGCTCACGTCGAGACGGCTTTCTCTCTGGAAACACCATATATTTT. Complete variable domain (other parts from reference TRBV18 and TRBJ1-3): NAGVMQNPRHLVRRRGQEARLRCSPMKGHSHVYWYRQLPEEGLKFMVYLQKENIIDESGMPKERFSAEFPKEGPSILRIQQVVRGDSAAYFCASSRRDGFLSGNTIYFGEGSWLTVV.

This clone appeared a few times. The CDR3 DNA reads as TGTGCCAGCCGATTCGAGGGGCTCGGCTACACCTTC. Amino acid sequence: CASRFEGLGYTF. The rearrangement links TRBV6-5 to TRBJ1-2; the D gene is possibly TRBD1 (5 bases). Germline-derived CDR1 and CDR2 are MNHEY and SVGAGI. Trimming removed 8 bases from V and 8 bases from J, with 15 bases in between. The CDR3 extends over 12 amino acids.

CDR3 sequence (DNA): TGTGCGGCGGGCAGGGACACTGAAGCTTTCTTT. Translation gives CAAGRDTEAFF. This chain links TRBV28 with TRBJ1-1, with D perhaps matching TRBD1 (5 bases). Germline V CDR1 and CDR2: MDHEN, SYDVKM. The CDR3 covers 11 residues. The full variable domain, rest sourced from reference TRBV28 and TRBJ1-1, is DVKVTQSSRYLVKRTGEKVFLECVQDMDHENMFWYRQDPGLGLRLIYFSYDVKMKEKGDIPEGYSVSREKKERFSLILESASTNQTSMYLCAAGRDTEAFFGQGTRLTVV.

V and J are TRBV29-1 and TRBJ2-1; D is uncertain. Deletions cut 1 base from V and 9 bases from J, with 16 bases between. From germline, CDR1 is SQVTM and CDR2 ANQGSEA. The CDR3 runs 14 residues. The CDR3 spells CSVEGERSRSEQFF. The CDR3 region has the DNA TGCAGCGTTGAAGGTGAGAGGTCGAGAAGTGAGCAGTTCTTC.

The rearrangement links TRBV11-1 to TRBJ1-1; weak D call: TRBD1 (5 bases). Trimming cost V 5 bases and J 13 bases, with 23 bases left between them. Looked up from germline, CDR1 is SGHAT and CDR2 is FQDESV (reference sequence). The CDR3 spans 14 residues. The CDR3 is CASSKQAGVLKLFF. The CDR3 coding sequence is TGTGCCAGCAGCAAACAGGCAGGTGTGTTGAAGCTTTTCTTT. The variable domain in full, completed from reference TRBV11-1 and TRBJ1-1, reads EAEVAQSPRYKITEKSQAVAFWCDPISGHATLYWYRQILGQGPELLVQFQDESVVDDSQLPKDRFSAERLKGVDSTLKIQPAELGDSAMYLCASSKQAGVLKLFFGQGTRLTVV.

Note on this clone: Mismatch with germline at one junction end may stem from a read error. This rearrangement joins TRBV30 to TRBJ2-7; 7 nucleotides line up with TRBD1. The CDR3 is 11 amino acids. Germline CDR1 is GTSNPN and CDR2 is SVGIG (reference sequence). The CDR3: CAWTVPLAGGF. Written as DNA, the CDR3 is TGTGCCTGGACTGTACCCCTGGCAGGGGGCTTC.

This clone was recorded only once. The CDR3 loop is CASAASGANVLTF. The DNA for the CDR3 is TGTGCCAGTGCAGCCTCTGGGGCCAACGTCCTGACTTTC. The chain is built from TRBV27 and TRBJ2-6; D is undetermined. Germline CDR1 reads MNHEY; CDR2 reads SMNVEV (reference sequence). The CDR3 extends over 13 amino acids. The V gene lost 9 bases and the J gene lost 0 bases, with 6 bases spanning the gap. The full variable domain, with the rest looked up from reference TRBV27 and TRBJ2-6, is EAQVTQNPRYLITVTGKKLTVTCSQNMNHEYMSWYRQDPGLGLRQIYYSMNVEVTDKGDVPEGYKVSRKEKRNFPLILESPSPNQTSLYFCASAASGANVLTFGAGSRLTVL.

About this clone: In the same sample, other DNA sequences code for this CDR3. The V gene is TRBV7-9, the J gene TRBJ1-2; D is unclear. Trimming took off 3 bases at V and 2 bases at J, with 10 bases between the two ends. The CDR3 spans 14 residues. In germline, CDR1 is SEHNR, CDR2 FQNEAQ (reference sequence). The CDR3 spells CASSFGQENYGYTF. The CDR3, as DNA: TGTGCCAGCAGCTTCGGTCAGGAGAACTATGGCTACACCTTC. The variable domain in full, completed from reference TRBV7-9 and TRBJ1-2, reads DTGVSQNPRHKITKRGQNVTFRCDPISEHNRLYWYRQTLGQGPEFLTYFQNEAQLEKSRLLSDRFSAERPKGSFSTLEIQRTEQGDSAMYLCASSFGQENYGYTFGSGTRLTVV.

The chain has TRBV5-1 and TRBJ1-2; no clear D. The germline CDR1 and CDR2 sequences are SGHRS and YFSETQ. Trimming took off 5 bases at V and 4 bases at J, with 6 bases between the two ends. CDR3 length: 11 residues. The CDR3 loop is CASSRGYGYTF. The DNA of the CDR3 is TGCGCCAGCAGTCGGGGCTATGGCTACACCTTC.

The V and J genes are TRBV5-1 and TRBJ2-1; D is tentatively TRBD1 or TRBD2 (5 bases each). The CDR3 contains 13 residues. Deletions cut 0 bases from V and 9 bases from J, with 10 bases between. The germline V gene encodes CDR1 SGHRS and CDR2 YFSETQ. Here the CDR3 DNA reads TGCGCCAGCAGCTTGGCCATGAGGGGTGAGCAGTTCTTC. Translated: CASSLAMRGEQFF.

This chain links TRBV6-5 with TRBJ2-1, with 9 bases identical to TRBD1. V lost 5 bases and J lost 2; bases outside the gene matches: 1. The CDR3 sequence is 14 residues long. Germline V gene lookup returns CDR1 MNHEY and CDR2 SVGAGI. CDR3 region: CASSRDRAYNEQFF. In nucleotides, the CDR3 is TGTGCCAGCAGTCGGGACAGGGCCTACAATGAGCAGTTCTTC.

This clone has just a few counts. One end of the junction does not line up with germline, which may come from a read error. The chain is built from TRBV6-5 and TRBJ1-2; TRBD1 agrees at 11 bases. The germline V gene has CDR1 MNHEY and CDR2 SVGAGI. The CDR3 loop spans 11 amino acids. CDR3 loop: CASSTGQGEFF. The CDR3 coding sequence is TGTGCCAGCAGTACGGGACAGGGGGAGTTTTTC.

This clone was picked up many times. The rearrangement links TRBV7-9 to TRBJ2-7; D might be TRBD2 (6 bases). CDR3 length: 15 amino acids. Trimming removed 3 bases from V and 6 bases from J, with 18 bases in between. From germline, CDR1 is SEHNR and CDR2 FQNEAQ (reference sequence). The CDR3: CASSLGDGSPTEQYF. DNA of the CDR3: TGTGCCAGCAGCTTGGGAGACGGGAGCCCTACCGAGCAGTACTTC.